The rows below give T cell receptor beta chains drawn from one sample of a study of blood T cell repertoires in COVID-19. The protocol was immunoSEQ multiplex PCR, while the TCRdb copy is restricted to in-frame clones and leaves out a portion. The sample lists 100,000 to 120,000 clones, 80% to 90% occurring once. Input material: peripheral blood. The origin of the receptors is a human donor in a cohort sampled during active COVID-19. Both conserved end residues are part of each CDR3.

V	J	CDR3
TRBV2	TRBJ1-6	CASSEPEKRSYNSPLHF
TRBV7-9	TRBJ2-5	CASTGTSGTRTQYF
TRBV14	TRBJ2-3	CASSQDRRRVQYF
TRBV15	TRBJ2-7	CATSRSGTSGREDYEQYF
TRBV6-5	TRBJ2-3	CASSRGDISTDTQYF
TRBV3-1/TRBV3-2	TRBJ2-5	CASSRTGAETQYF
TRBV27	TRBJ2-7	CASSLQGPYEQYF
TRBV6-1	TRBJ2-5	CASSEDRTILKETQYF
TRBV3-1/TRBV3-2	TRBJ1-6	CASSPTGINSPLHF
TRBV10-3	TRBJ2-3	CAIRGLVSTDTQYF
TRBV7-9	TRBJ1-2	CASSFPKTDNGYTF
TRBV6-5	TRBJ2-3	CASSYGGGQGRDTQYF
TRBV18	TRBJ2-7	CASSPLGTESTEQYF